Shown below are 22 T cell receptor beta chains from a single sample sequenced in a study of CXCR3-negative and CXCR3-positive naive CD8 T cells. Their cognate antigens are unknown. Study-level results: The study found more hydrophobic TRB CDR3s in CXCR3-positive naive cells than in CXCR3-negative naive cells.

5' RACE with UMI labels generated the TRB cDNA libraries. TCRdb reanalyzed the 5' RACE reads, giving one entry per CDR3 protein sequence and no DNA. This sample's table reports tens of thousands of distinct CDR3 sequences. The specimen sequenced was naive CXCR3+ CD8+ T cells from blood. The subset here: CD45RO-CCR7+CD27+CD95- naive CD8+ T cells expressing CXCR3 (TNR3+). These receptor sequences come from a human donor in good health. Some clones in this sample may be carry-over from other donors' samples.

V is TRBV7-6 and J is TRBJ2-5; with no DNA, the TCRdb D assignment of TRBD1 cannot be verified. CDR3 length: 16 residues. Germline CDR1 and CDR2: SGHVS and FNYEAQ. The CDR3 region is CASSSTHGPAWETQYF. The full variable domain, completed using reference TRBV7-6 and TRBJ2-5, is GAGVSQSPRYKVTKRGQDVALRCDPISGHVSLYWYRQALGQGPEFLTYFNYEAQQDKSGLPNDRFSAERPEGSISTLTIQRTEQRDSAMYRCASSSTHGPAWETQYFGPGTRLLVL.

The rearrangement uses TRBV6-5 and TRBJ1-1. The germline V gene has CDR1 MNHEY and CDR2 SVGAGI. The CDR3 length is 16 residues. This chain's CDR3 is CASSYDGGGRDTEAFF.

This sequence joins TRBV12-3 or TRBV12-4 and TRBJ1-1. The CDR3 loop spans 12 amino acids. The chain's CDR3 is CASVLGAGEAFF.

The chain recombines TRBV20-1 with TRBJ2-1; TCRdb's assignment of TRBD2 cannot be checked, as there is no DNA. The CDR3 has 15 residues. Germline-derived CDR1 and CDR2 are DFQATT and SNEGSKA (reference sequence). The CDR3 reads CSAPPMGLEVDEQFF.

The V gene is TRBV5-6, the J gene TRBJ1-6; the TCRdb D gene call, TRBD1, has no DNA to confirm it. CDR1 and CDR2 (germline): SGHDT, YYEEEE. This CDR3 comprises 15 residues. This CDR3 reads CASSRNGQPNSPLHF.

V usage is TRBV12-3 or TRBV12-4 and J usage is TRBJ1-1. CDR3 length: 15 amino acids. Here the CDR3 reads CASSGGAEGTTEAFF.

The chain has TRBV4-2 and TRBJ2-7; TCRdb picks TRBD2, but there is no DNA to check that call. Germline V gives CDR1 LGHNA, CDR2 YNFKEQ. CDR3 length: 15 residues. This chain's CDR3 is CASSQLPGTGWEQYF.

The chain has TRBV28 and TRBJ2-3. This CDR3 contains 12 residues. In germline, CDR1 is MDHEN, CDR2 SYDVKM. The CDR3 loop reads CASSLNTDTQYF. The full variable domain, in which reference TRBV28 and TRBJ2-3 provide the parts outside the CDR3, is DVKVTQSSRYLVKRTGEKVFLECVQDMDHENMFWYRQDPGLGLRLIYFSYDVKMKEKGDIPEGYSVSREKKERFSLILESASTNQTSMYLCASSLNTDTQYFGPGTRLTVL.

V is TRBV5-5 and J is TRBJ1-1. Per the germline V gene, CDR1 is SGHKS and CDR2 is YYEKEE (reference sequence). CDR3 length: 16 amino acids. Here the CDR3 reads CASSLYTQDGYTEAFF.

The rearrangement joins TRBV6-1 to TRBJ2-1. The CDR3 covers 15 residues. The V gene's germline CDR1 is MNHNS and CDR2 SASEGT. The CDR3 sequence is CASSMDGSSYNEQFF.

The CDR3 spells CASSLGGLDGYEQYF. This chain uses TRBV5-1 with TRBJ2-7; TCRdb names TRBD2, which stays unverified in the absence of DNA. Germline V gene data show CDR1 as SGHRS and CDR2 as YFSETQ. This CDR3 is built from 15 residues.

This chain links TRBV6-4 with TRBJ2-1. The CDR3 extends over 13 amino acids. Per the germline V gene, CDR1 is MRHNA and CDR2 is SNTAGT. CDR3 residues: CASSAGSYNEQFF.

This CDR3 is CASSFAQVRERGPTDTQYF. The chain links TRBV28 to TRBJ2-3; TCRdb calls TRBD1, which cannot be checked without DNA. The CDR3 covers 19 residues. Germline V gene lookup returns CDR1 MDHEN and CDR2 SYDVKM.

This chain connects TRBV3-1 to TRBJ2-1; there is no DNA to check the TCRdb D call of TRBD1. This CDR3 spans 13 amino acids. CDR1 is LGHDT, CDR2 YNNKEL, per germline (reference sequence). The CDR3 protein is CASSHFPVDEQFF.

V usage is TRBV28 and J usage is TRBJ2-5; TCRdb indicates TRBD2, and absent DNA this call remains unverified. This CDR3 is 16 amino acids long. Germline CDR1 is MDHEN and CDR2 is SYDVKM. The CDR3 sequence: CASSPPGLAVQETQYF.

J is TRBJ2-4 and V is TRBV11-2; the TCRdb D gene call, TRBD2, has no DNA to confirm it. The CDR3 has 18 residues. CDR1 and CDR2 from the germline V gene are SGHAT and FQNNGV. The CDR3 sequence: CASSPTVTSGGAKNIQYF.

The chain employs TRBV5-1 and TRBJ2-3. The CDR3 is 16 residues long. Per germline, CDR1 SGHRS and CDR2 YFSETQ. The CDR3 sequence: CASSSEDGLATDTQYF.

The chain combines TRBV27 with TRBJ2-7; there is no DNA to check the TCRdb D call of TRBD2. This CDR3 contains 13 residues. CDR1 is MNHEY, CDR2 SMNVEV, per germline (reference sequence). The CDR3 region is CASSLGEGFEQYF.

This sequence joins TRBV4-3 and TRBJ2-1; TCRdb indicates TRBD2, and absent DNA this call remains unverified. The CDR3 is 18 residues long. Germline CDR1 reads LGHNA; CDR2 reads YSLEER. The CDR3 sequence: CASSQATSGTLFGNEQFF.

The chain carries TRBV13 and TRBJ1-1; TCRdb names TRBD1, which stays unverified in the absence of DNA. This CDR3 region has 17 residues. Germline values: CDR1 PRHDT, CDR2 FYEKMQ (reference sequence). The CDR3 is CASSTPGTGGNGAEAFF.

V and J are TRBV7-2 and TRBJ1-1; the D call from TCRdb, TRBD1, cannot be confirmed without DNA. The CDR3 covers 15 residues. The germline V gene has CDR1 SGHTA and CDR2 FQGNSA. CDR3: CASSAGQGLNTEAFF.

The CDR3 loop reads CASSDLPGEQYF. The J gene is TRBJ2-7, the V gene TRBV4-2. The germline gives CDR1 LGHNA, CDR2 YNFKEQ. The CDR3 extends over 12 amino acids.